This T cell receptor (beta chain) emerged from a study of T cell changes during pregnancy in multiple sclerosis (dated by TCRdb to between 2018 and 2020). Looking at the study overall: Changes in the T cell repertoire over the course of pregnancy were examined in this study in women with multiple sclerosis.

Taken from the germline V gene (reference sequence), the CDR1 and CDR2 loops are MNHEY and SMNVEV. From the cysteine through the phenylalanine, the CDR3 covers 12 amino acids. The read is trimmed to its CDR3 DNA, 36 bases read in frame from base 1. The V end loses 4 bases and the J end loses 4 bases, and a stretch of 6 bases separates them. With regard to this clone: It has no known antigen specificity. It has no much larger one-base neighbor in the sample; base qualities were not kept.

Library creation used the immunoSEQ multiplex PCR assay. Entries here come from immuneACCESS through TCRdb and include only in-frame sequences with V and J called. Some clones fail to appear in such tables; in the studies checked, an unresolved V gene covers under half of the shortfall, and the cause of the remainder is unknown. The table for this sample lists about 40,000 clones; roughly 90% of them were counted only once. The ten largest account for around 13% of the sample. This material consisted of CD8+ T cells from peripheral blood mononuclear cells, taken in the first trimester of pregnancy. The rearrangement combines TRBV27 with TRBJ2-3; the D gene is unclear. The TCR sequence derives from a female donor with multiple sclerosis, enrolled in a pregnancy study. The nucleotides are TGTGCCAGCAGTTCGTCTCCAGATACGCAGTATTTT. It is translated as CASSSSPDTQYF.